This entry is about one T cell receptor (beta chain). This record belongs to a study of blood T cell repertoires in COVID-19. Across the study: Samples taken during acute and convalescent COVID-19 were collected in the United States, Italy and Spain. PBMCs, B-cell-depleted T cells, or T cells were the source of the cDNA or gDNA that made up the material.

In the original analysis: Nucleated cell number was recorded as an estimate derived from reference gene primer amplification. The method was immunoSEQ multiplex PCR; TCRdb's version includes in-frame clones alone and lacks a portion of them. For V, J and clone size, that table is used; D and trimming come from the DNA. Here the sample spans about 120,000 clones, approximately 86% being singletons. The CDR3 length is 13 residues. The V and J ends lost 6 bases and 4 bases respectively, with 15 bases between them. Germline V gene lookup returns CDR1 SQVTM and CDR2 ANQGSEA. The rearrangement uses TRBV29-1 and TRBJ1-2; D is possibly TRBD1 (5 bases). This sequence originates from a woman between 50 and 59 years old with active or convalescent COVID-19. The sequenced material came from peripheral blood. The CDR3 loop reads CSVGRQGGYGYTF. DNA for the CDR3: TGCAGCGTCGGCCGGCAGGGCGGCTATGGCTACACCTTC. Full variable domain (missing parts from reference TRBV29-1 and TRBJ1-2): SAVISQKPSRDICQRGTSLTIQCQVDSQVTMMFWYRQQPGQSLTLIATANQGSEATYESGFVIDKFPISRPNLTFSTLTVSNMSPEDSSIYLCSVGRQGGYGYTFGSGTRLTVV.